The rows below give T cell receptor beta chains drawn from one sample of a study of T cells in Graves' hyperthyroidism and ophthalmopathy. MiXCR was run by TCRdb on the multiplex PCR reads, yielding one entry per CDR3 protein. The sample shows roughly 560,000 distinct CDR3 sequences, over 12% of them seen only once. Sequencing was done on a sample of blood. The receptors were sampled from a woman in her 40s with Graves' ophthalmopathy. Each CDR3 is given with its conserved first and last residue. Fields, in order: V gene, clone size, CDR3 protein. Part of the rows lack a size; the others show once, few, many or a class for expanded clones.

>TRBV6-1|many
CASTLNQGLGANVLTF
>TRBV5-5|many
CASSLGWGGELFF
>TRBV30|NA
CAWDLGQGYEQYF
>TRBV6-1|many
CASSDFPETGAPNYGYTF
>TRBV27|many
CASSLKAGDSEQYF
>TRBV9|few
CASSGEGGRLPGANVLTF
>TRBV11-1|NA
CASSLERTGNARYEQYF
>TRBV6-5|many
CASSYPDGYGYTF
>TRBV6-5|many
CASSYGVRQYF
>TRBV27|NA
CASSAQGGDTQYF
>TRBV27|many
CASSFSPPRDTEAFF
>TRBV11-2|many
CASRRSGSEQYF
>TRBV12-3/TRBV12-4|many
CASSSQGSGYTF
>TRBV24-1|many
CATSDRMGMDEQYF
>TRBV30|many
CAWDTGEETQYF
>TRBV5-4|many
CASSPSGSGIEQYF
>TRBV19|few
CASLGGLGKNIQYF
>TRBV12-3/TRBV12-4|NA
CASGPRQGIQETQYF